Given below is one TCR beta chain in context. What it binds is unknown. These data are taken from a study of beta chain features in type 1 diabetes. Overall study findings and caveats: Across all four CD4+ subsets, people with type 1 diabetes showed modestly shorter TCRB CDR3s. The study found that naive, central memory and Treg TCRB repertoires appeared more similar in patients than in healthy donors.

The authors reverse transcribed all of the isolated RNA, so sequencing captured expressed TCRB transcripts. Generated by immunoSEQ multiplex PCR, the TCRdb table keeps only in-frame clones and is missing some. The sample carries under 400,000 clones, around 15% recorded once. The germline V gene encodes CDR1 MNHEY and CDR2 SVGAGI. CDR3 length: 14 amino acids. V lost 6 bases, J lost 0 bases, and 11 bases lay in between. The sequenced sample consisted of central memory CD4+ T cells from blood. This sequence was found in a young man in good health. The chain has TRBV6-5 and TRBJ1-1, with unresolved D. CDR3 nucleotide sequence: TGTGCCAGCAGGTTTCCGCACATGAACACTGAAGCTTTCTTT. Residues: CASRFPHMNTEAFF.